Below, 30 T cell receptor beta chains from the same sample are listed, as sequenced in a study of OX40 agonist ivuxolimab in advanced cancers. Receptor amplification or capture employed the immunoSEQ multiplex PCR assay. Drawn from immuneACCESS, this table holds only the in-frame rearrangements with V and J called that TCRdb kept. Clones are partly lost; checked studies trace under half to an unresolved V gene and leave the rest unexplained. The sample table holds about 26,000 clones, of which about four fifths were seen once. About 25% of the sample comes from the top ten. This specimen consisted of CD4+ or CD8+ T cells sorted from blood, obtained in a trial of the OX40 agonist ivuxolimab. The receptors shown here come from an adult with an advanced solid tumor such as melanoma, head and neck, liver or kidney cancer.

DNA of the CDR3: TGCGCCAGCAGCTCGGGACTAGCGGTTAACAATGAGCAGTTCTTC. Amino acid sequence: CASSSGLAVNNEQFF. The chain uses TRBV5-1 and TRBJ2-1, with 11 positions matching TRBD2. Looked up from germline, CDR1 is SGHRS and CDR2 is YFSETQ. The V segment lost 3 bases and the J segment 5 bases; nucleotides outside the gene matches: 4. There are 15 residues in the CDR3. Full variable domain (outside the CDR3, taken from reference TRBV5-1 and TRBJ2-1): KAGVTQTPRYLIKTRGQQVTLSCSPISGHRSVSWYQQTPGQGLQFLFEYFSETQRNKGNFPGRFSGRQFSNSRSEMNVSTLELGDSALYLCASSSGLAVNNEQFFGPGTRLTVL.

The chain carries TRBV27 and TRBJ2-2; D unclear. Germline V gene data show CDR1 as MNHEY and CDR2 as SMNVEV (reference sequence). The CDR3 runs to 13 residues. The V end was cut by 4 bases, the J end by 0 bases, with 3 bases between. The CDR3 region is CASSYANTGELFF. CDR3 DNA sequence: TGTGCCAGCAGTTACGCGAACACCGGGGAGCTGTTTTTT.

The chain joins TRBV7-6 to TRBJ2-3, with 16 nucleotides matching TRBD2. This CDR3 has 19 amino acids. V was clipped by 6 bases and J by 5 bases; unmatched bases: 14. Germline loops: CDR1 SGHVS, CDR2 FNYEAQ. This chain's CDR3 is CASRLSGTSGGADLDTQYF. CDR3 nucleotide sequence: TGTGCCAGCAGATTATCCGGGACTAGCGGGGGGGCCGATTTAGATACGCAGTATTTT.

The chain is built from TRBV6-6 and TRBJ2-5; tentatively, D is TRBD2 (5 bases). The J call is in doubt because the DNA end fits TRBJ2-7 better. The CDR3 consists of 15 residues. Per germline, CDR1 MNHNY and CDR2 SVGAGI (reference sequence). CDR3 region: CASSYEGSSSYEQYF. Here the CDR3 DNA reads TGTGCCAGCAGCTACGAGGGTTCTAGCTCCTACGAGCAGTACTTC.

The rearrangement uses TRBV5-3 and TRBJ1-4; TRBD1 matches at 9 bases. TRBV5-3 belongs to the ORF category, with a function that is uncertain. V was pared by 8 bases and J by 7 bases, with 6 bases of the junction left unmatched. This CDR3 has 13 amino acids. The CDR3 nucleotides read TGTGCCAGCAGCGACAGGGGGGGTGAAAAACTGTTTTTT. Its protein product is CASSDRGGEKLFF.

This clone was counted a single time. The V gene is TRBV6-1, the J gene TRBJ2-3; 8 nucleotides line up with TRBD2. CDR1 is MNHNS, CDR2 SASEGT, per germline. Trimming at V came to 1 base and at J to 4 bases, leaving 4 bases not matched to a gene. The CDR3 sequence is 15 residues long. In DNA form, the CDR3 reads TGTGCCAGCAGTGAAGTCTGGCGGGGGGCAGATACGCAGTATTTT. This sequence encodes CASSEVWRGADTQYF.

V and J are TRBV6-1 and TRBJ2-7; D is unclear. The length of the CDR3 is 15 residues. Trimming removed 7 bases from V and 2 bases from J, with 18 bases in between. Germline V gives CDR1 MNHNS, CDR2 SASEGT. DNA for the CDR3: TGTGCCAGCATGGCGGATCTATTCGATACCTACGAGCAGTACTTC. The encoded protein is CASMADLFDTYEQYF.

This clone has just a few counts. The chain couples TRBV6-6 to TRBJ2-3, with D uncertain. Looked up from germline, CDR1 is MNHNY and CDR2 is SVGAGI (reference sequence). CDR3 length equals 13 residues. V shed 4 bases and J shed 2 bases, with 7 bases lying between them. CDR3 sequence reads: CASSSFSTDTQYF. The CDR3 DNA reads TGTGCCAGCAGTTCATTTTCCACAGATACGCAGTATTTT.

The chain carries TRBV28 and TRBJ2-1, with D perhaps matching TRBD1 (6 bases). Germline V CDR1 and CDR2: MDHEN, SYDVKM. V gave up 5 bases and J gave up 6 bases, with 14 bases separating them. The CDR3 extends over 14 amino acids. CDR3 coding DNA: TGTGCCAGCAGTCCATTTATAGGGGGCAATGAGCAGTTCTTC. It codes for CASSPFIGGNEQFF.

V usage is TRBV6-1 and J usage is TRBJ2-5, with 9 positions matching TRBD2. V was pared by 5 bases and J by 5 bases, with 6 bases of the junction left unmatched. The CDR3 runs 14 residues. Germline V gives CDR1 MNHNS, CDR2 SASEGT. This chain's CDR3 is CASSSGGGAETQYF. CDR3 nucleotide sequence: TGTGCCAGCAGTTCCGGCGGGGGGGCTGAGACCCAGTACTTC.

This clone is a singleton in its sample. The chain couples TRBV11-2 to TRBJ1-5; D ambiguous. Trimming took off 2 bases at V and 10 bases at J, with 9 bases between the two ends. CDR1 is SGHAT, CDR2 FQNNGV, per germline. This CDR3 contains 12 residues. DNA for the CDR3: TGTGCCAGCAGCTTAAATTGGGGACCCCAGCATTTT. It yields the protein CASSLNWGPQHF. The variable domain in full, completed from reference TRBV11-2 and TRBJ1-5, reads EAGVAQSPRYKIIEKRQSVAFWCNPISGHATLYWYQQILGQGPKLLIQFQNNGVVDDSQLPKDRFSAERLKGVDSTLKIQPAKLEDSAVYLCASSLNWGPQHFGDGTRLSIL.

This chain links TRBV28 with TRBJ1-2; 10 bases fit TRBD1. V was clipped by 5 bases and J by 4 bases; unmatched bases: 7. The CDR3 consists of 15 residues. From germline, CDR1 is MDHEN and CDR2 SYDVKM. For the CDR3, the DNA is TGTGCCAGCAGTCCACCGGGACAGGGGCTCTATGGCTACACCTTC. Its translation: CASSPPGQGLYGYTF.

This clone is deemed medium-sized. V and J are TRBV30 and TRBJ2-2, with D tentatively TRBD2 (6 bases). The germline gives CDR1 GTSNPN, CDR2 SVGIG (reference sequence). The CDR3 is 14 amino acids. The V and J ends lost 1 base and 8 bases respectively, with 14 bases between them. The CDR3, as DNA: TGTGCCTGGAGTGACCGACTAGAGTCAGGGGAGCTGTTTTTT. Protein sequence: CAWSDRLESGELFF.

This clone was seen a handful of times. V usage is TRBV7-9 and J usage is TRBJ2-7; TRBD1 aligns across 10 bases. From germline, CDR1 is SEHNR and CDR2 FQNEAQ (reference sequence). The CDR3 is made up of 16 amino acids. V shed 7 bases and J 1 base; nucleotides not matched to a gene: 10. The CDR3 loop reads CASTPPSGQGSYEQYF. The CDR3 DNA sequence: TGTGCCAGCACCCCTCCCTCGGGACAGGGGTCCTACGAGCAGTACTTC.

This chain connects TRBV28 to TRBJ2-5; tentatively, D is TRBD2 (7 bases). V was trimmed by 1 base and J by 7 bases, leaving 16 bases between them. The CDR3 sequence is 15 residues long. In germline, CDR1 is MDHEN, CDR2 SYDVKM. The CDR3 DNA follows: TGTGCCAGCAGTTTATCACAGTCCGGGGGGCGGACCCAGTACTTC. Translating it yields CASSLSQSGGRTQYF.

CDR3 bases: TGCGCCAGCAGCCAAGATCTGGGGGATGAGACCCAGTACTTC. Encoded protein: CASSQDLGDETQYF. This chain joins TRBV4-1 and TRBJ2-5; D assignment may be TRBD1 or TRBD2 (5 bases each). The CDR3 contains 14 residues. Germline V gene sequence: CDR1 MGHRA, CDR2 YSYEKL. Trimming shortened V by 0 bases and J by 5 bases, and 10 bases separated the two germline ends.

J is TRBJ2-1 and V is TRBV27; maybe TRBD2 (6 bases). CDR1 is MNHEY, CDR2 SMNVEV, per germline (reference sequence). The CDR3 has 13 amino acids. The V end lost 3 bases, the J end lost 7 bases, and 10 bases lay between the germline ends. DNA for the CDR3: TGTGCCAGCAGTTTTGATGGGGGGAATGAGCAGTTCTTC. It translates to CASSFDGGNEQFF.

CDR3 DNA: TGTGCCAGCAGTTACTCTCATTCGGACAGGAGCGAGCAGTACTTC. Protein: CASSYSHSDRSEQYF. The chain employs TRBV6-6 and TRBJ2-7, with 7 bases lining up with TRBD1. The germline gives CDR1 MNHNY, CDR2 SVGAGI (reference sequence). V was clipped by 0 bases and J by 6 bases; unmatched bases: 8. This CDR3 contains 15 residues.

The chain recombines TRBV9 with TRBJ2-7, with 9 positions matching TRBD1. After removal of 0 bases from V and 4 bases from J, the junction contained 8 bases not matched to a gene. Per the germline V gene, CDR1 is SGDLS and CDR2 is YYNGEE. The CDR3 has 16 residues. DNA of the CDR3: TGTGCCAGCAGCGTAGGGGGGACAGGGCTAAATTACGAGCAGTACTTC. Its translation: CASSVGGTGLNYEQYF.

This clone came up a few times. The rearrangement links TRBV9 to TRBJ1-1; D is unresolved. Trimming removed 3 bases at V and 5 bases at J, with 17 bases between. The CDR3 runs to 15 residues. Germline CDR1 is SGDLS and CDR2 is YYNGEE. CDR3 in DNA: TGTGCCAGCAGCGGAGGGCCGGGGTATGGGACTGAAGCTTTCTTT. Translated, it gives CASSGGPGYGTEAFF.

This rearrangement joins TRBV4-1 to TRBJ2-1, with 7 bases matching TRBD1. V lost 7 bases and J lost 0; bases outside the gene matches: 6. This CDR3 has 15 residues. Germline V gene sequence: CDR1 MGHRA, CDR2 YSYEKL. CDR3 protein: CASNFRGSSYNEQFF. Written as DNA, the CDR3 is TGCGCCAGCAATTTCAGGGGGAGCTCCTACAATGAGCAGTTCTTC.

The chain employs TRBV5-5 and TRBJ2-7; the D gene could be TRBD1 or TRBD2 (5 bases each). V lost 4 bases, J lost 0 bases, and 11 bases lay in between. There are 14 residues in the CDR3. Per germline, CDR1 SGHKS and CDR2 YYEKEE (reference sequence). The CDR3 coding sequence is TGTGCCAGCAGCCCGGGACCTAGCTCCTACGAGCAGTACTTC. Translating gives CASSPGPSSYEQYF.

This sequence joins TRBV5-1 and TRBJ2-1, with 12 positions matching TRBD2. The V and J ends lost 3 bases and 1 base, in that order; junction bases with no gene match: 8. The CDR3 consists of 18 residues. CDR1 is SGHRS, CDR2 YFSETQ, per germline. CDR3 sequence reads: CASSSGTSGLPSYNEQFF. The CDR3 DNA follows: TGCGCCAGCAGCTCCGGGACTAGCGGGCTCCCTTCCTACAATGAGCAGTTCTTC.

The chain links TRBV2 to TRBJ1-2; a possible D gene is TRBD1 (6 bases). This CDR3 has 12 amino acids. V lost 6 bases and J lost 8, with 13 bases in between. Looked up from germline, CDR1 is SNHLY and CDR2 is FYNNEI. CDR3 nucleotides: TGTGCCAGCAGATTGGGGGCAGGGGGCTACACCTTC. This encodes CASRLGAGGYTF.

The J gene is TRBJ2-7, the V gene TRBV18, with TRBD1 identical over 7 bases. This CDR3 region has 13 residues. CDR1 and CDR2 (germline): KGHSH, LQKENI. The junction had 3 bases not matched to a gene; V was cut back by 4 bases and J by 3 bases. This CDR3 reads CASSLQGNYEQYF. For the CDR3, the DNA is TGTGCCAGCTCACTACAGGGGAACTACGAGCAGTACTTC.

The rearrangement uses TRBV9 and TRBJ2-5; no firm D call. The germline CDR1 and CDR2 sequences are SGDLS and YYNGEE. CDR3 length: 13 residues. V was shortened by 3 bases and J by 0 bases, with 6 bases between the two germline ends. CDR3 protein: CASSAPYQETQYF. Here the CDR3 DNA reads TGTGCCAGCAGCGCCCCGTACCAAGAGACCCAGTACTTC.

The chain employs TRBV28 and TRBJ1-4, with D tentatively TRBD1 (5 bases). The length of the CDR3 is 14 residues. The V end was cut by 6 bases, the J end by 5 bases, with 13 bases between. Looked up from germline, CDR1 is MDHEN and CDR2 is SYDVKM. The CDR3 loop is CASSPPGGNEKLFF. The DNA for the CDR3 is TGTGCCAGCAGCCCCCCCGGGGGAAATGAAAAACTGTTTTTT.

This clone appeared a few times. CDR3 region: CASSPRSRAYEQYF. The CDR3 nucleotides are TGTGCCAGCAGCCCCCGGTCCAGGGCATACGAGCAGTACTTC. The J gene is TRBJ2-7, the V gene TRBV7-8; tentative D call: TRBD1 (5 bases). Germline loops: CDR1 SGHVS, CDR2 FQNEAQ. This CDR3 spans 14 amino acids. V was pared by 5 bases and J by 4 bases, with 15 bases between.

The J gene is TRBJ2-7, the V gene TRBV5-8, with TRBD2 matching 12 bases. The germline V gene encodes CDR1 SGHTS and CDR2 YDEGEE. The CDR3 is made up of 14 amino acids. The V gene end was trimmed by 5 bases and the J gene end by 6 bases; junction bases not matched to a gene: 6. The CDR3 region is CASRPLAGGGEQYF. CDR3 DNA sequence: TGTGCCAGCAGACCTCTAGCGGGAGGGGGCGAGCAGTACTTC.

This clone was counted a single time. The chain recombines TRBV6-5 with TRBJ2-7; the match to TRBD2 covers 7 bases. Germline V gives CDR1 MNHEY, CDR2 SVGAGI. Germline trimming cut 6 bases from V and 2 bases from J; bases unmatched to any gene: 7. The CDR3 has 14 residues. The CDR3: CASRLTGGTYEQYF. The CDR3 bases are TGTGCCAGCAGACTCACCGGGGGGACCTACGAGCAGTACTTC.